The rows below give T cell receptor beta chains drawn from one sample of a study of cytomegalovirus exposure and HLA in healthy donors. Using immunoSEQ multiplex PCR, the repertoire was profiled, and TCRdb retains in-frame clones only, with some absent. Recorded for this sample: approximately 75,000 clones. Sequences were obtained from PBMCs. These receptors all come from a man aged 35 to 55 in good health and CMV-seronegative. Both conserved end residues are part of each CDR3.

cdr3_aa cdr3_length v_call
CASSQDRRGDEQYF 14 TRBV4-1
CACTSVEPRATYEQYF 16 TRBV30
CATSSLRGWSDTQYF 15 TRBV15
CASSLDRWSSYEQYF 15 TRBV5-4
CASSRGSDRGKSSNQPQHF 19 TRBV18
CASGILTYNEQFF 13 TRBV28
CASSLDLAYEQYF 13 TRBV7-9
CASPEDSGRSSYNEQFF 17 TRBV27
CASSTTGDTNEKLFF 15 TRBV19
CASTLGVTSYEQYF 14 TRBV9
CASSFPGGELFF 12 TRBV27
CASSASPSDITDTQYF 16 TRBV10-2
CASRDSGGADTQYF 14 TRBV10-1
CASSPQGPLSNQPQHF 16 TRBV7-2
CASSEAVYNEQFF 13 TRBV9
CASSPLSGGAGEQYF 15 TRBV4-2
CATSRDWGQGRTSGANVLTF 20 TRBV15
CAISESTSGGTDTQYF 16 TRBV10-3
CASSFAGGPFGANVLTF 17 TRBV28
CASSRFSKSYEQYF 14 TRBV5-6
CASSEPTGTNYEQYF 15 TRBV6-4
CASSLGQGGRNEQFF 15 TRBV6-6
CASSVEGHSSNQPQHF 16 TRBV9
CASSESSPFSASSYEQYF 18 TRBV10-2
CASRGQEGNTIYF 13 TRBV19
CASRRPGWTSGRWTGELFF 19 TRBV28
CASSLAARGFTAEAFF 16 TRBV5-1
CASSQSVAGASGELFF 16 TRBV23-1
CASSDWGQKNTGELFF 16 TRBV25-1
CASSPGLAGSTTDTQYF 17 TRBV11-3
CASSELGGSNQPQHF 15 TRBV2
CASSRDRGGEQYF 13 TRBV7-9
CASSPTENTEAFF 13 TRBV18
CASSRTSGRYTGELFF 16 TRBV21-1
CASAAGAQGAKLFF 14 TRBV5-1
CASSIVGGELFF 12 TRBV27
CASSQEVPRGSSYEQYF 17 TRBV4-3
CASRPGQGNGANVLTF 16 TRBV2
CASGAGTANTEAFF 14 TRBV2
CASSPFRAGMYYEQYF 16 TRBV23-1
CASSVASGRSYNSPLHF 17 TRBV9
CAGSDGGWETQYF 13 TRBV10-3
CAWSVPPGELFF 12 TRBV30
CASSPDRIGPYEQYF 15 TRBV7-9
CASSSPTGGRLGTGELFF 18 TRBV5-6
CASSLVHSGFATNEKLFF 18 TRBV11-2
CASSYEANPYSEQYF 15 TRBV6-5
CASSLVQASQYGYTF 15 TRBV7-8
CASRPGQDTEAFF 13 TRBV25-1
CASSSTSGAVAYEQYF 16 TRBV7-9
CSVWTSLQETQYF 13 TRBV29-1
CAMGGSTDTQYF 12 TRBV28
CASSPYSGGLNEQFF 15 TRBV11-3